This record looks at one T cell receptor beta chain sequence and its context. From the 5' RACE reads, TCRdb called clonotypes with MiXCR, one entry per CDR3 protein. Here the sample spans about 560,000 distinct CDR3 sequences, about 20% being singletons. These data belong to a study of T-cell memory formation after mild COVID-19. In germline, CDR1 is SGDLS, CDR2 YYNGEE. This CDR3 is built from 14 residues. Trimming removed 0 bases at V and 3 bases at J, with 7 bases between. The sample taken for sequencing was PBMCs or a T cell subset sorted from them (not recorded which). J is TRBJ1-5 and V is TRBV9; D might be TRBD1 (5 bases). The source is an adult woman who had mild COVID-19 (a few samples of this study predate the infection). Cell type and time point are not known. The CDR3 region has the DNA TGTGCCAGCAGCGTAGCAGGGAACAATCAGCCCCAGCATTTT. Its translation is CASSVAGNNQPQHF.